This entry lists 28 T cell receptor beta chains sequenced from one sample in a study of blood T cell repertoires in COVID-19. TCRdb keeps only in-frame clones here, not all; method: immunoSEQ multiplex PCR. The sample records about 330,000 clones, roughly 87% being singletons. What was sequenced was PBMCs or T cells enriched from blood (not recorded which). These TCRs come from a woman aged 30 to 39 who had recovered from COVID-19.

The chain uses TRBV5-6 and TRBJ2-5, with TRBD2 identical over 8 bases. Trimming cost V 0 bases and J 3 bases; bases outside gene matches: 1. Germline V lookup: CDR1 SGHDT, CDR2 YYEEEE. The length of the CDR3 is 14 residues. In DNA form, the CDR3 reads TGTGCCAGCAGCTTGGCCGGGGGGGAAGAGACCCAGTACTTC. Protein product: CASSLAGGEETQYF. The full variable domain, with the rest looked up from reference TRBV5-6 and TRBJ2-5, is DAGVTQSPTHLIKTRGQQVTLRCSPKSGHDTVSWYQQALGQGPQFIFQYYEEEERQRGNFPDRFSGHQFPNYSSELNVNALLLGDSALYLCASSLAGGEETQYFGPGTRLLVL.

The chain uses TRBV7-9 and TRBJ2-3, with D unclear. Trimming pared 2 bases from V and 1 base from J, leaving 10 bases between. The CDR3 is 15 amino acids. Looked up from germline, CDR1 is SEHNR and CDR2 is FQNEAQ (reference sequence). The CDR3 nucleotides are TGTGCCAGCAGCTTACCGGGTTCTGGCACAGATACGCAGTATTTT. As protein: CASSLPGSGTDTQYF.

The table lists this clone with a count of one. The gene calls are TRBV19 and TRBJ1-5; D remains ambiguous. Between the trimmed V and J ends, which lost 8 bases and 6 bases, there was a span of 29 bases. Germline lookup yields CDR1 LNHDA and CDR2 SQIVND (reference sequence). The CDR3 has 18 residues. The CDR3 sequence is CASSHRVSSGIGFQPQHF. In nucleotides, the CDR3 is TGTGCCAGTTCCCATCGGGTGAGCAGCGGGATAGGGTTTCAGCCCCAGCATTTT.

The table lists this clone with a count of one. J is TRBJ2-1 and V is TRBV9; D call uncertain. Germline CDR1 SGDLS, CDR2 YYNGEE. The length of the CDR3 is 17 residues. Trimming took off 0 bases at V and 0 bases at J, with 13 bases between the two ends. CDR3 coding DNA: TGTGCCAGCAGCGTAGGACTGGAAAGTAGCTCCTACAATGAGCAGTTCTTC. It translates to CASSVGLESSSYNEQFF.

V is TRBV5-8 and J is TRBJ2-5; a possible D gene is TRBD2 (5 bases). CDR1 SGHTS and CDR2 YDEGEE come from the germline V gene. This CDR3 spans 12 amino acids. Trimming took off 3 bases at V and 5 bases at J, with 8 bases between the two ends. CDR3 sequence: CASSYSGETQYF. CDR3 nucleotide sequence: TGTGCCAGCAGCTATTCGGGGGAGACCCAGTACTTC.

The CDR3 region has the DNA TGTGCCAGTACCACCGGGGGACTCGACTACAATGAGCAGTTCTTC. It yields the protein CASTTGGLDYNEQFF. The chain employs TRBV19 and TRBJ2-1, with TRBD2 as a possible D gene (6 bases). Germline V gives CDR1 LNHDA, CDR2 SQIVND (reference sequence). This CDR3 region has 15 residues. V was trimmed by 7 bases and J by 3 bases, leaving 16 bases between them.

CDR3 sequence (DNA): TGTGCCAGCAGCCCGGTCCCAAACACTGAAGCTTTCTTT. This encodes CASSPVPNTEAFF. The chain recombines TRBV11-2 with TRBJ1-1; D call uncertain. Per the germline V gene, CDR1 is SGHAT and CDR2 is FQNNGV. The V end was cut by 5 bases, the J end by 2 bases, with 9 bases between. The CDR3 runs 13 residues.

The rearrangement joins TRBV5-8 to TRBJ1-1, with a tentative D call TRBD1 (5 bases). Germline lookup yields CDR1 SGHTS and CDR2 YDEGEE. V was shortened by 0 bases and J by 3 bases, with 9 bases between the two germline ends. The CDR3 length is 14 residues. The CDR3 coding sequence is TGTGCCAGCAGCTTGGGACAGAGACACACTGAAGCTTTCTTT. The encoded protein is CASSLGQRHTEAFF.

The V and J genes are TRBV27 and TRBJ2-1, with 9 nucleotides matching TRBD1. Germline CDR1 is MNHEY and CDR2 is SMNVEV (reference sequence). V trimming: 5 bases; J trimming: 9 bases; junction bases outside the gene matches: 11. This CDR3 comprises 15 residues. The CDR3 region has the DNA TGTGCCAGCAGTAATCGGGACAGGGTCTTCGGTGAGCAGTTCTTC. Amino acid sequence: CASSNRDRVFGEQFF.

The V and J genes are TRBV10-3 and TRBJ2-2; the D gene is possibly TRBD2 (7 bases). With 6 bases removed from V and 5 bases from J, the gap between germline ends came to 22 bases. The CDR3 covers 17 residues. Germline lookup yields CDR1 ENHRY and CDR2 SYGVKD. CDR3 region: CAISSLVSRGGTGELFF. Here the CDR3 DNA reads TGTGCCATCAGCTCCCTCGTGTCCAGGGGAGGGACCGGGGAGCTGTTTTTT.

The chain is built from TRBV6-1 and TRBJ2-5; D uncertain. V dropped 1 base and J dropped 1 base, with 7 bases sitting between them. Germline V gene sequence: CDR1 MNHNS, CDR2 SASEGT. This CDR3 spans 14 amino acids. CDR3 sequence (DNA): TGTGCCAGCAGTGAAGGGAGCTCCCAAGAGACCCAGTACTTC. It yields the protein CASSEGSSQETQYF.

The V call is TRBV7-2, the J call TRBJ2-3, with 16 bases aligning to TRBD2. CDR1 and CDR2 (germline): SGHTA, FQGNSA. The ends lost 4 bases at V and 4 bases at J; junction bases unmatched: 8. The CDR3 is 18 amino acids. This CDR3 reads CASSSGTSGGAWADTQYF. CDR3 in DNA: TGTGCCAGCAGCTCCGGGACTAGCGGGGGGGCTTGGGCAGATACGCAGTATTTT. The full variable domain, with the rest looked up from reference TRBV7-2 and TRBJ2-3, is GAGVSQSPSNKVTEKGKDVELRCDPISGHTALYWYRQSLGQGLEFLIYFQGNSAPDKSGLPSDRFSAERTGGSVSTLTIQRTQQEDSAVYLCASSSGTSGGAWADTQYFGPGTRLTVL.

As concerns this clone: Additional DNA sequences in this sample encode the identical CDR3. The CDR3: CASSLAGQGQETQYF. DNA for the CDR3: TGCGCCAGCAGCCTGGCTGGACAGGGTCAAGAGACCCAGTACTTC. The chain links TRBV5-1 to TRBJ2-5, with 8 bases matching TRBD1. The junction had 7 bases not matched to a gene; V was cut back by 4 bases and J by 2 bases. The CDR3 length is 15 residues. Per germline, CDR1 SGHRS and CDR2 YFSETQ.

The V gene is TRBV6-4, the J gene TRBJ1-2; D may be TRBD1 (5 bases). The CDR3 spans 14 residues. V dropped 3 bases and J dropped 8 bases, with 16 bases sitting between them. Germline-derived CDR1 and CDR2 are MRHNA and SNTAGT. CDR3 sequence (DNA): TGTGCCAGCAGTGAGCAAGGGGAAATCGGCGGCTACACCTTC. As protein: CASSEQGEIGGYTF.

V is TRBV6-4 and J is TRBJ2-2, with 7 bases identical to TRBD1. CDR3 length: 15 residues. Germline loops: CDR1 MRHNA, CDR2 SNTAGT. V trimming: 6 bases; J trimming: 0 bases; junction bases outside the gene matches: 4. The CDR3 DNA is TGTGCCAGCAGAGCTCAGGGGGCGAACACCGGGGAGCTGTTTTTT. This sequence encodes CASRAQGANTGELFF.

The sample holds one count of this clone. The chain combines TRBV28 with TRBJ2-1; 9 bases line up with TRBD2. The CDR3 is 15 amino acids. Unmatched junction bases numbered 2, after V lost 2 bases and J lost 3 bases. CDR1 and CDR2 from the germline V gene are MDHEN and SYDVKM. The DNA for the CDR3 is TGTGCCAGCAGTTTAGCTAGCGGGGTCTACAATGAGCAGTTCTTC. It codes for CASSLASGVYNEQFF.

The chain recombines TRBV9 with TRBJ2-3; maybe TRBD2 (7 bases). CDR1 SGDLS and CDR2 YYNGEE come from the germline V gene. The CDR3 extends over 16 amino acids. The V gene lost 3 bases and the J gene lost 2 bases, with 16 bases spanning the gap. The CDR3 is CASSARGHADTDTQYF. The CDR3 region has the DNA TGTGCCAGCAGCGCGCGGGGGCACGCCGACACAGATACGCAGTATTTT.

The rearrangement uses TRBV11-2 and TRBJ2-7, with 9 nucleotides matching TRBD1. CDR3 length: 17 amino acids. Germline trimming cut 6 bases from V and 1 base from J; bases unmatched to any gene: 13. From germline, CDR1 is SGHAT and CDR2 FQNNGV. The CDR3: CASSRPDRGHPSYEQYF. The DNA for the CDR3 is TGTGCCAGCAGTCGACCGGACAGGGGACACCCGTCCTACGAGCAGTACTTC.

The table lists this clone with a few counts. The chain recombines TRBV5-6 with TRBJ2-7; 7 bases are a match to TRBD2. The CDR3 is 14 amino acids. In germline, CDR1 is SGHDT, CDR2 YYEEEE. V gave up 4 bases and J gave up 2 bases; unmatched junction bases: 6. CDR3 sequence (DNA): TGTGCCAGCAGCCCAGCGGGGCGTCCCTACGAGCAGTACTTC. Amino acids: CASSPAGRPYEQYF.

V is TRBV18 and J is TRBJ1-1; D perhaps matches TRBD1 (5 bases). This CDR3 has 13 amino acids. Trimming removed 2 bases at V and 7 bases at J, with 11 bases between. CDR1 is KGHSH, CDR2 LQKENI, per germline. The CDR3 DNA is TGTGCCAGCTCACCAAGGGGCAGGAGTGAAGCTTTCTTT. Its protein is CASSPRGRSEAFF.

This chain links TRBV7-9 with TRBJ2-5; TRBD2 agrees at 12 bases. CDR1 and CDR2 (germline): SEHNR, FQNEAQ (reference sequence). CDR3 length: 19 residues. V shed 5 bases, J shed 2 bases, and the junction held 15 bases outside the gene matches. CDR3 DNA sequence: TGTGCCAGCAGCCAACGCCGCCCATCTAGCGGGGGGGGTCAAGAGACCCAGTACTTC. This codes for CASSQRRPSSGGGQETQYF. Variable domain in full (rest from reference TRBV7-9 and TRBJ2-5): DTGVSQNPRHKITKRGQNVTFRCDPISEHNRLYWYRQTLGQGPEFLTYFQNEAQLEKSRLLSDRFSAERPKGSFSTLEIQRTEQGDSAMYLCASSQRRPSSGGGQETQYFGPGTRLLVL.

V and J are TRBV19 and TRBJ1-5; D ambiguous. Germline CDR1 reads LNHDA; CDR2 reads SQIVND (reference sequence). The CDR3 totals 14 residues. Trimming removed 3 bases from V and 6 bases from J, with 12 bases in between. This CDR3 reads CASSIEAAVQPQHF. The CDR3 DNA is TGTGCCAGTAGTATTGAGGCAGCCGTTCAGCCCCAGCATTTT.

The chain recombines TRBV4-2 with TRBJ2-1; 10 bases are shared with TRBD2. The junction had 3 bases not matched to a gene; V was cut back by 1 base and J by 6 bases. The CDR3 is 15 amino acids. The germline V gene encodes CDR1 LGHNA and CDR2 YNFKEQ. Here the CDR3 DNA reads TGTGCCAGCAGCCAAGTGAGCGGGGGGGGCAATGAGCAGTTCTTC. This translates into CASSQVSGGGNEQFF.

Written as DNA, the CDR3 is TGTGCCAGCCGCCGGGACATGGTCGACGAGCAGTACTTC. Translating it yields CASRRDMVDEQYF. The chain recombines TRBV3-1 (or the pseudogene TRBV3-2) with TRBJ2-7; possible D gene TRBD1, 6 bases. The CDR3 has 13 amino acids. Germline-derived CDR1 and CDR2 are LGHDT and YNNKEL (reference sequence). The V end was cut by 8 bases, the J end by 5 bases, with 16 bases between.

The V and J genes are TRBV6-2 or TRBV6-3 and TRBJ2-2, with 8 bases lining up with TRBD2. The ends lost 6 bases at V and 4 bases at J; junction bases unmatched: 4. CDR1 is MNHEY, CDR2 SVGEGT, per germline. The CDR3 extends over 14 amino acids. The CDR3 here is CASSGTRGTGELFF. Here the CDR3 DNA reads TGTGCCAGCAGCGGGACTAGAGGCACCGGGGAGCTGTTTTTT.

The chain has TRBV18 and TRBJ1-1; 8 bases are a match to TRBD1. The length of the CDR3 is 15 residues. V shed 5 bases, J shed 1 base, and the junction held 6 bases outside the gene matches. Per germline, CDR1 KGHSH and CDR2 LQKENI. CDR3 loop: CASSAGQAQNTEAFF. DNA of the CDR3: TGTGCCAGCTCAGCGGGACAGGCGCAGAACACTGAAGCTTTCTTT.

The DNA of the CDR3 is TGTGCCAGCAGCTTTCAGGGTAATAATTCACCCCTCCACTTT. The encoded protein is CASSFQGNNSPLHF. V usage is TRBV7-2 and J usage is TRBJ1-6, with a tentative D call TRBD1 (5 bases). Germline V CDR1 and CDR2: SGHTA, FQGNSA. CDR3 length: 14 residues. Trimming shortened V by 3 bases and J by 5 bases, and 8 bases separated the two germline ends.

The rearrangement links TRBV15 to TRBJ1-2, with 11 bases identical to TRBD1. The germline V gene encodes CDR1 LNHNV and CDR2 YYDKDF (reference sequence). The CDR3 is 15 residues long. V lost 0 bases and J lost 4; bases outside the gene matches: 1. This CDR3 is CATSREGTGGYGYTF. The CDR3 DNA sequence: TGTGCCACCAGCAGAGAGGGGACAGGGGGCTATGGCTACACCTTC.